The T cell receptor beta chain under discussion was sequenced for a study of spatial heterogeneity in lung cancer. The CDR3 spans 11 residues. Germline V CDR1 and CDR2: DFQATT, SNEGSKA (reference sequence). A single record per CDR3 protein comes from TCRdb applying MiXCR to the 5' RACE reads. In the table there are about 80,000 distinct CDR3 sequences, approximately 21% of which are singletons. Time point defined: sample taken at primary tumor resection. Frozen PBMC, nontumor lung or tumor provided whole RNA, which was sequenced unsorted. Patients with untreated early-stage non-small cell lung cancer, numbering some 72, were the donors.

This chain links TRBV20-1 with TRBJ1-1; weak D call: TRBD1 (5 bases). The sequence was obtained from a male donor with early-stage non-small cell lung cancer. The source material was PBMCs, sampled at surgery. CDR3 sequence (DNA): TGCAGCAGCCGGGGGGACACTGAAGCTTTCTTT. This translates into CSSRGDTEAFF.